The rows below give T cell receptor beta chains drawn from one sample of a study of T cell responses to AZD1222 COVID-19 vaccine. The table came from immunoSEQ multiplex PCR; TCRdb's copy has only in-frame clones and leaves some out. There are some 120,000 clones in the sample; about 90% occur only once, and around 7.5% lies in the top ten. The sample was peripheral blood, taken on day 0 of AZD1222 vaccination. Source of these receptors: an adult in good health. Each CDR3 is given without its conserved first and last residue. Fields, in order: V gene, clone size, CDR3 protein. Size is omitted from some rows. Given values are once, few, many or a class for expanded clones.

v_gene: TRBV3-1/TRBV3-2
abundance: -
CDR3aa: ASSQDVAYEQY

v_gene: TRBV5-1
abundance: -
CDR3aa: ARNSDGRSRQPQH

v_gene: TRBV4-1
abundance: -
CDR3aa: ASSWTVSSYGYT

v_gene: TRBV7-2
abundance: few
CDR3aa: ASGIEYRSPLH

v_gene: TRBV15
abundance: -
CDR3aa: ATSPSGRTYEQY

v_gene: TRBV9
abundance: -
CDR3aa: ASSAPIAGYHSSNYGYT

v_gene: TRBV4-1
abundance: -
CDR3aa: ASSQDPRGEETQY

v_gene: TRBV28
abundance: few
CDR3aa: ASSLPDGPLH

v_gene: TRBV5-1
abundance: -
CDR3aa: ASSVGNGRYGYT

v_gene: TRBV5-1
abundance: -
CDR3aa: ASSLMLNTEAF

v_gene: TRBV27
abundance: once
CDR3aa: ASSGRFGTSGPSGANVLT

v_gene: TRBV5-1
abundance: -
CDR3aa: ASSPIPSGEQY

v_gene: TRBV18
abundance: -
CDR3aa: ASSPYRGTAYNEQF

v_gene: TRBV7-9
abundance: -
CDR3aa: ASSLPFHETGYGYT

v_gene: TRBV7-6
abundance: -
CDR3aa: ASSSTYEQY

v_gene: TRBV27
abundance: -
CDR3aa: ASRGSGNTIY

v_gene: TRBV4-1
abundance: -
CDR3aa: ASSQVGIRLAKNIQY

v_gene: TRBV29-1
abundance: -
CDR3aa: SVEVREGPHGYT

v_gene: TRBV2
abundance: -
CDR3aa: ASEQTGGREKLF

v_gene: TRBV14
abundance: -
CDR3aa: ASSQVGPRYSINQPQH

v_gene: TRBV19
abundance: -
CDR3aa: ASRPQGTGTDTQY

v_gene: TRBV6-1
abundance: -
CDR3aa: ASSESTIPDTQY

v_gene: TRBV28
abundance: -
CDR3aa: ASSSEVSVSLYSYNEQF

v_gene: TRBV7-2
abundance: -
CDR3aa: ASSLGGQGASGEQY

v_gene: TRBV7-3
abundance: -
CDR3aa: ASSLSPGNTEAF

v_gene: TRBV30
abundance: once
CDR3aa: AWSGHNNSPLH

v_gene: TRBV30
abundance: once
CDR3aa: AWRQQETQY

v_gene: TRBV24-1
abundance: -
CDR3aa: ATSDPGTSAQETQY

v_gene: TRBV5-6
abundance: -
CDR3aa: ASCYGSYGYT

v_gene: TRBV28
abundance: -
CDR3aa: ASRPPGPGNTEAF

v_gene: TRBV6-1
abundance: -
CDR3aa: ASSERNRGRLLLGTYEQY

v_gene: TRBV29-1
abundance: -
CDR3aa: SVVGDSSYNEQF

v_gene: TRBV7-9
abundance: -
CDR3aa: ASSQAAFTDTQY

v_gene: TRBV28
abundance: -
CDR3aa: ASSGGLSGNTIY

v_gene: TRBV28
abundance: -
CDR3aa: ASKGAWNEQY

v_gene: TRBV5-4
abundance: few
CDR3aa: ASSLSWATGLNGDNEQF

v_gene: TRBV27
abundance: -
CDR3aa: ASSTQGHGYT

v_gene: TRBV24-1
abundance: -
CDR3aa: ATSDFSLAGGPDTQY

v_gene: TRBV29-1
abundance: -
CDR3aa: SAVVEGGSPLH

v_gene: TRBV6-5
abundance: few
CDR3aa: ASSQPPGDTEAF

v_gene: TRBV3-1/TRBV3-2
abundance: -
CDR3aa: ASSQDTVAYEQY

v_gene: TRBV5-6
abundance: -
CDR3aa: ASSSNLSSYNSPLH

v_gene: TRBV5-1
abundance: -
CDR3aa: ASSTRTGGGNQPQH

v_gene: TRBV24-1
abundance: -
CDR3aa: ATSSGYRNEKLF

v_gene: TRBV28
abundance: -
CDR3aa: ASRTTDRGSAF

v_gene: TRBV12-5
abundance: -
CDR3aa: ASGYGNNYGYT

v_gene: TRBV28
abundance: -
CDR3aa: ASRGANQPQH

v_gene: TRBV5-1
abundance: once
CDR3aa: ASSPGRTSFPEQY

v_gene: TRBV29-1
abundance: -
CDR3aa: SVGGGRGETQY

v_gene: TRBV4-1
abundance: -
CDR3aa: ASSQISTDTQY

v_gene: TRBV27
abundance: -
CDR3aa: ASSYAGSGANVLT

v_gene: TRBV16
abundance: -
CDR3aa: ASSQGEGNQPQH

v_gene: TRBV6-4
abundance: -
CDR3aa: ASRGNTVAPGGELF

v_gene: TRBV18
abundance: -
CDR3aa: ASSRTRDRGLYEQY

v_gene: TRBV9
abundance: -
CDR3aa: ASSARDSLGNTIY

v_gene: TRBV29-1
abundance: -
CDR3aa: SVQRGGDSEAF

v_gene: TRBV28
abundance: -
CDR3aa: ASSFSGRVNQPQH

v_gene: TRBV7-3
abundance: -
CDR3aa: ASSLIGGEQYNEQF

v_gene: TRBV27
abundance: -
CDR3aa: ASSRRDRGNYNEQF